This T cell receptor (beta chain) was captured by sequencing in a study of blood T cell repertoires in COVID-19. Turning to the study itself: Both acute and convalescent COVID-19 samples were obtained from the United States, Italy and Spain.

Original processing notes: Amplification of reference gene primers was used by the study to estimate nucleated cell counts. The table came from immunoSEQ multiplex PCR; TCRdb's copy has only in-frame clones and leaves some out. V, J and clone size were drawn from that table, and D and trimming were deduced from the DNA. The table has more than 35,000 clones, 88% seen once. The sample comprised peripheral blood. This TCR was sampled from a human donor in a cohort sampled during active COVID-19.

The CDR3, as DNA: TGTGCCAGCAGTTTATATGGTAATCTAATATTAGCTTTCTTT. Protein sequence: CASSLYGNLILAFF. The J gene is TRBJ1-1, the V gene TRBV27, with D uncertain. The germline CDR1 and CDR2 sequences are MNHEY and SMNVEV (reference sequence). V was shortened by 1 base and J by 10 bases, with 16 bases between the two germline ends. This CDR3 has 14 residues.